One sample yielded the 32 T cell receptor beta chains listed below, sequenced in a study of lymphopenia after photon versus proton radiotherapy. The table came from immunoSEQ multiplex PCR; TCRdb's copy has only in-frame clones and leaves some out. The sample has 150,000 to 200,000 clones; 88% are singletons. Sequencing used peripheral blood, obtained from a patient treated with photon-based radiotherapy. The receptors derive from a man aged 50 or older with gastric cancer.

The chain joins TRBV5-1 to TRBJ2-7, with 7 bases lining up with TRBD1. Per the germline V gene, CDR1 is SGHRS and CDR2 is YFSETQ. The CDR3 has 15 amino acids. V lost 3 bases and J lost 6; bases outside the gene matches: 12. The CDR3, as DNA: TGCGCCAGCAGCTCCAGGGGCAGGGGGATCGGCGAGCAGTACTTC. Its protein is CASSSRGRGIGEQYF.

CDR3 coding DNA: TGCGCCAGCAGCCCCGAGGGACTAGCGGAGACAGATACGCAGTATTTT. Its translation: CASSPEGLAETDTQYF. The V gene is TRBV4-1, the J gene TRBJ2-3; 11 nucleotides align to TRBD2. With V trimmed by 4 bases and J by 3 bases, 6 bases remained unmatched. This CDR3 has 16 residues. CDR1 and CDR2 (germline): MGHRA, YSYEKL.

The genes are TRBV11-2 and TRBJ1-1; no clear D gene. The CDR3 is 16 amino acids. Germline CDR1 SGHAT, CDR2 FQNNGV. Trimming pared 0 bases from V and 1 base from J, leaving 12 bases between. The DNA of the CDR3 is TGTGCCAGCAGCTTAGAGCTTGACGGTCGGAACACTGAAGCTTTCTTT. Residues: CASSLELDGRNTEAFF. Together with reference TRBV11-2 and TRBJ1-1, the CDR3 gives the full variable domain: EAGVAQSPRYKIIEKRQSVAFWCNPISGHATLYWYQQILGQGPKLLIQFQNNGVVDDSQLPKDRFSAERLKGVDSTLKIQPAKLEDSAVYLCASSLELDGRNTEAFFGQGTRLTVV.

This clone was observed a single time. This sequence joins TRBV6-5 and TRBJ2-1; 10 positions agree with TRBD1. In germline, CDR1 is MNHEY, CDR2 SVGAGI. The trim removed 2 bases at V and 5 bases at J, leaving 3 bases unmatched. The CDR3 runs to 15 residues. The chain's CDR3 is CASSYLDRGDNEQFF. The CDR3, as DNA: TGTGCCAGCAGTTACCTGGACAGGGGGGACAATGAGCAGTTCTTC.

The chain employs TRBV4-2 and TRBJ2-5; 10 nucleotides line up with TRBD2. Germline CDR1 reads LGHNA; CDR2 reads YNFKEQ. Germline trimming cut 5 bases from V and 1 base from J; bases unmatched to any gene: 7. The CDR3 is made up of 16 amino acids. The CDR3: CASSRTSGDFQETQYF. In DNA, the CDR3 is TGTGCCAGCAGCAGGACTAGCGGAGACTTCCAAGAGACCCAGTACTTC.

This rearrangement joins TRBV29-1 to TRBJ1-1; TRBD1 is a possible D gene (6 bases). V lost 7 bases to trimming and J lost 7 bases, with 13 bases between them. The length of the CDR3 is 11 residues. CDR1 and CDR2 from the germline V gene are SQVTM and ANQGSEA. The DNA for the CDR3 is TGCAGCGCACAGGGAGTTGGTGAAGCTTTCTTT. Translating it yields CSAQGVGEAFF.

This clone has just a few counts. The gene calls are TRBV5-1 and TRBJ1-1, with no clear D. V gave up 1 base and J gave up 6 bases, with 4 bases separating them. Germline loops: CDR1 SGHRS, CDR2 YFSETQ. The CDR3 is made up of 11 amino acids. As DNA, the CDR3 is TGCGCCAGCAGCTTGCCGGCTGAAGCTTTCTTT. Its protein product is CASSLPAEAFF.

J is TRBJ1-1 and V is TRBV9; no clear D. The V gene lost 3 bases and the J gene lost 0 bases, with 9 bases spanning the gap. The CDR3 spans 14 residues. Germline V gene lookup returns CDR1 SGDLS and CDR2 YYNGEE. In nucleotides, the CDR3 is TGTGCCAGCAGCGCCGGGAATATGAACACTGAAGCTTTCTTT. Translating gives CASSAGNMNTEAFF.

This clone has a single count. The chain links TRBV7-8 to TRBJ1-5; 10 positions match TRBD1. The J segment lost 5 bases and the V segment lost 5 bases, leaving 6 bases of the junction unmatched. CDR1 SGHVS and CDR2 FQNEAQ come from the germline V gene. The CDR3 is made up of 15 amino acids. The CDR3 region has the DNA TGTGCCAGCAGCCCCAGACAGGGGGCGTATCAGCCCCAGCATTTT. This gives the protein CASSPRQGAYQPQHF. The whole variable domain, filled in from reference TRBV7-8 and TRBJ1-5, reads GAGVSQSPRYKVAKRGQDVALRCDPISGHVSLFWYQQALGQGPEFLTYFQNEAQLDKSGLPSDRFFAERPEGSVSTLKIQRTQQEDSAVYLCASSPRQGAYQPQHFGDGTRLSIL.

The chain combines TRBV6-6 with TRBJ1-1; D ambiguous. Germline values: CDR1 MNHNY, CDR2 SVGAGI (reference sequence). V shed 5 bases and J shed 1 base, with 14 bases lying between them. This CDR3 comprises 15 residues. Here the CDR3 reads CASSPFLSTNTEAFF. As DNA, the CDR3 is TGTGCCAGCAGTCCGTTCCTGAGCACGAACACTGAAGCTTTCTTT.

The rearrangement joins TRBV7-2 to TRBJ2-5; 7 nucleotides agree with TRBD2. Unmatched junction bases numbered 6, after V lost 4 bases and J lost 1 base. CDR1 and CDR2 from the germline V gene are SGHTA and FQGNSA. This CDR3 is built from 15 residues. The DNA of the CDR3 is TGTGCCAGCAGCTCCTCCGGGACTACCCAAGAGACCCAGTACTTC. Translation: CASSSSGTTQETQYF.

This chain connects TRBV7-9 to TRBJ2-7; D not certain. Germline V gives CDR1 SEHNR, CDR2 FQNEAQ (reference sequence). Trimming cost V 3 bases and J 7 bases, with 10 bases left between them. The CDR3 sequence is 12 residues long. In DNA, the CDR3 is TGTGCCAGCAGCTTTCCAATTGGGGAGCAGTACTTC. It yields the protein CASSFPIGEQYF.

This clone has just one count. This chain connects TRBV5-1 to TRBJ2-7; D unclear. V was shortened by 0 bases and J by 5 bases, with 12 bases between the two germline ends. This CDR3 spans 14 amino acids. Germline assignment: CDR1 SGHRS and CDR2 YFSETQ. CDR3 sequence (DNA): TGCGCCAGCAGCTTGGAAGGCCGGTTCAACGAGCAGTACTTC. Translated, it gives CASSLEGRFNEQYF.

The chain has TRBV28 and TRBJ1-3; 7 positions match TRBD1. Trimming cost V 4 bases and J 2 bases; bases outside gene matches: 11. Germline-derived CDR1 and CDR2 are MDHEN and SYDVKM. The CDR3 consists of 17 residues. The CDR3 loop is CASSSILSGTAGNTIYF. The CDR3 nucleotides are TGTGCCAGCAGTTCTATCTTATCCGGGACAGCTGGAAACACCATATATTTT.

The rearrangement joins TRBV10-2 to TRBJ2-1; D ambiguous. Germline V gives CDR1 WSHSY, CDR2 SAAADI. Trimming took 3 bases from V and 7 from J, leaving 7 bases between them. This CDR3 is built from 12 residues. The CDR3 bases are TGCGCCAGCAGTGATCGGTGGAATGAGCAGTTCTTC. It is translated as CASSDRWNEQFF.

CDR3: CAISRTGNVYEQYF. CDR3 in DNA: TGTGCCATCAGTAGGACAGGGAATGTTTACGAGCAGTACTTC. This chain joins TRBV10-3 and TRBJ2-7; 8 bases align to TRBD1. J lost 4 bases, V lost 5 bases, and 7 bases had no gene match. This CDR3 is built from 14 residues. CDR1 and CDR2 (germline): ENHRY, SYGVKD.

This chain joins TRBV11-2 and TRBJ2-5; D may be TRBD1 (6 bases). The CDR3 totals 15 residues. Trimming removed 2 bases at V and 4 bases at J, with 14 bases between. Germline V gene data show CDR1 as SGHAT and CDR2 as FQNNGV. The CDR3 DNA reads TGTGCCAGCAGCTTACCGTTTCGCAGGGGAGAGACCCAGTACTTC. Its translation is CASSLPFRRGETQYF.

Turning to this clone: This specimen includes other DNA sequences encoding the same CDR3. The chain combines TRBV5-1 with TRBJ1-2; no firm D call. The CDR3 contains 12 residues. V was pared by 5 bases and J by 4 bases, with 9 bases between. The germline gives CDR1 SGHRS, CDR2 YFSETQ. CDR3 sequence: CASREGSYGYTF. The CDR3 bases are TGCGCCAGCAGGGAAGGAAGCTATGGCTACACCTTC.

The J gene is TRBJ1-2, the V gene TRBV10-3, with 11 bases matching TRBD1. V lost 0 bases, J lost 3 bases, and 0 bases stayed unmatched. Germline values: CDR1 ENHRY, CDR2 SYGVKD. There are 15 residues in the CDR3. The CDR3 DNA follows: TGTGCCATCAGTGAGTCGGGACAGGGGGACTATGGCTACACCTTC. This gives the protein CAISESGQGDYGYTF.

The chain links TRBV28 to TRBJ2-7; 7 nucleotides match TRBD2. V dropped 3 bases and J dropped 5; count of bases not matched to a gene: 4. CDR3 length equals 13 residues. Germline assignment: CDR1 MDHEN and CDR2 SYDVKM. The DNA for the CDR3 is TGTGCCAGCAGTTTTCGGCTAGCGGACGAGCAGTACTTC. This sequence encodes CASSFRLADEQYF.

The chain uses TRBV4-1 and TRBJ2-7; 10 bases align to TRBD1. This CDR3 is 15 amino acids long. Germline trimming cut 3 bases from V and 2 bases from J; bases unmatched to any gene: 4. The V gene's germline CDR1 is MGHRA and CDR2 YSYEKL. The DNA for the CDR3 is TGCGCCAGCAGCCATTGGACAGGGGGAACCTACGAGCAGTACTTC. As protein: CASSHWTGGTYEQYF.

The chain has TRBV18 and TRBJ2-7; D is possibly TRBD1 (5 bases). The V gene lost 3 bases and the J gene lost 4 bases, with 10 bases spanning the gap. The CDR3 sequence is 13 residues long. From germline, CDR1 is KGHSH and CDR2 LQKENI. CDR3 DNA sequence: TGTGCCAGCTCACCGATGACAGATTACGAGCAGTACTTC. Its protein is CASSPMTDYEQYF.

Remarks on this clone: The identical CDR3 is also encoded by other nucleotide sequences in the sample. In nucleotides, the CDR3 is TGTGCCAGCAGCTTAGGAAGGAACACTGAAGCTTTCTTT. Translation gives CASSLGRNTEAFF. The chain has TRBV7-2 and TRBJ1-1; D remains ambiguous. Trimming cost V 1 base and J 1 base, with 4 bases left between them. The CDR3 covers 13 residues. Germline-derived CDR1 and CDR2 are SGHTA and FQGNSA.

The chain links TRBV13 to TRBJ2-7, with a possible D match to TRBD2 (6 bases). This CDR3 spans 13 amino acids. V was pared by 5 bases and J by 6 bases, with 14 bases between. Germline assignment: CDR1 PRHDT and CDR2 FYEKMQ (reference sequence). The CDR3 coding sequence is TGTGCCAGCAGCCCGAGACTAGTAATCGAGCAGTACTTC. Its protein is CASSPRLVIEQYF.

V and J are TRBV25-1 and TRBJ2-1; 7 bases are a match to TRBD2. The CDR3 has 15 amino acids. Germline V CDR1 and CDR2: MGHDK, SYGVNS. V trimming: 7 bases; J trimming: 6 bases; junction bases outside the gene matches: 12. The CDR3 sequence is CASTPGVASGNEQFF. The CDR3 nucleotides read TGTGCCAGCACTCCTGGGGTGGCTAGCGGCAATGAGCAGTTCTTC.

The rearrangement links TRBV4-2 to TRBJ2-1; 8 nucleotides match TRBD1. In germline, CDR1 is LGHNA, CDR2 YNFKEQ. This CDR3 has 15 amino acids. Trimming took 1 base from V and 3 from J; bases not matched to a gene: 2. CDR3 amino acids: CASSQAGGLYNEQFF. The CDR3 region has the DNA TGTGCCAGCAGCCAAGCAGGGGGCCTCTACAATGAGCAGTTCTTC.

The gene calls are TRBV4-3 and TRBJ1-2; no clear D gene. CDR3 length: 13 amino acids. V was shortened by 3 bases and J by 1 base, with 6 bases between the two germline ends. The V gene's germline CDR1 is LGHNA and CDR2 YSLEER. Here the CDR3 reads CASSQEVNYGYTF. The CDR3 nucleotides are TGCGCCAGCAGCCAGGAGGTTAACTATGGCTACACCTTC.

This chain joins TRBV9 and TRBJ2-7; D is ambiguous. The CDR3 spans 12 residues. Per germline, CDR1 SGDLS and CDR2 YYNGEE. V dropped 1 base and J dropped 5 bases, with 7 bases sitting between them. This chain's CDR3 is CASSVTSHEQYF. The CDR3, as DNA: TGTGCCAGCAGCGTAACAAGCCACGAGCAGTACTTC.

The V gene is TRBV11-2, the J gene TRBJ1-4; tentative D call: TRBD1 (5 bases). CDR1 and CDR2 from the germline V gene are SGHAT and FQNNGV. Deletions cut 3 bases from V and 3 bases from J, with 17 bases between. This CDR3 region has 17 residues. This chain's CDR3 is CASSFYRDAEANEKLFF. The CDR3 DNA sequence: TGTGCCAGCAGCTTTTACCGGGACGCAGAAGCTAATGAAAAACTGTTTTTT.

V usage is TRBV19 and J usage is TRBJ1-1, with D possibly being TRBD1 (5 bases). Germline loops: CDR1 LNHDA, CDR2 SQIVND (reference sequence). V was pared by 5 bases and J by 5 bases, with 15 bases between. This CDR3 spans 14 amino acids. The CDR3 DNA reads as TGTGCCAGTAGTGTTGGGGGAGGATGGACTGAAGCTTTCTTT. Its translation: CASSVGGGWTEAFF.

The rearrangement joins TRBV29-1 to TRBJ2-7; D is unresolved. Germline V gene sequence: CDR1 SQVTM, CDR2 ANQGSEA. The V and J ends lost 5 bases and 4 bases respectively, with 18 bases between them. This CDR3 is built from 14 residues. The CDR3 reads CSVKWGGMAYEQYF. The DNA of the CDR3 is TGCAGCGTTAAATGGGGTGGAATGGCTTACGAGCAGTACTTC.

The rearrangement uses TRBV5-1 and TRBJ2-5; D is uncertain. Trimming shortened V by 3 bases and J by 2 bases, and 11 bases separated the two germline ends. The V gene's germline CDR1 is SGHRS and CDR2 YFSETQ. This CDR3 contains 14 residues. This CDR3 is CASSSSWAQETQYF. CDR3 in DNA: TGCGCCAGCAGCTCCTCCTGGGCTCAAGAGACCCAGTACTTC.